Listed here are 23 T cell receptor beta chains from one sample, sequenced in a study of T cell clonality in common variable immunodeficiency. Using immunoSEQ multiplex PCR, the repertoire was profiled, and TCRdb retains in-frame clones only, with some absent. The specimen has about 64,000 clones, none found just once. Source material: peripheral blood mononuclear cells. Receptor source: a person aged 18 to 70 in good health.

This clone appeared many times. The read comes to an end 3 residues before the CDR3 does, leaving the germline J gene to fill in the end. The chain has TRBV2 and TRBJ1-5; 9 nucleotides align to TRBD1. The CDR3 sequence is 15 residues long. Germline CDR1 reads SNHLY; CDR2 reads FYNNEI. The V gene end was trimmed by 4 bases and the J gene end by 2 bases; junction bases not matched to a gene: 3. The CDR3 is CASSGTGAGNQPQHF. CDR3 bases read: TGTGCCAGCAGTGGGACAGGGGCGGGCAATCAGCCC. The variable domain in full, with the rest retrieved from reference TRBV2 and TRBJ1-5, is EPEVTQTPSHQVTQMGQEVILRCVPISNHLYFYWYRQILGQKVEFLVSFYNNEISEKSEIFDDQFSVERPDGSNFTLKIRSTKLEDSAMYFCASSGTGAGNQPQHFGDGTRLSIL.

In this sample, this clone turned up many times. The read falls 3 residues short of the CDR3 end, and the missing part is taken from the germline J gene. The chain is built from TRBV2 and TRBJ1-6, with D possibly being TRBD1 (5 bases). Deletions cut 6 bases from V and 9 bases from J, with 21 bases between. Germline values: CDR1 SNHLY, CDR2 FYNNEI. The CDR3 length is 16 residues. The part of the CDR3 DNA that was read is TGTGCCAGCAGCTACCGGACAATCTCTACCGGTTCACCC. It encodes CASSYRTISTGSP. The whole CDR3 protein is CASSYRTISTGSPLHF.

Many counts were recorded for this clone. The read is 3 residues too short to cover the CDR3 end, so that end is filled in from the germline J gene. The V and J genes are TRBV7-6 and TRBJ2-6; D ambiguous. Germline values: CDR1 SGHVS, CDR2 FNYEAQ. The CDR3 spans 14 residues. V was clipped by 5 bases and J by 1 base, with 6 bases between them. This CDR3 is CASSARSGANVLTF. CDR3 bases read: TGTGCCAGCAGCGCTAGATCTGGGGCCAACGTC.

This clone was found many times. From the germline J gene comes the end of the CDR3, since the read stops 3 residues before it. The chain is built from TRBV2 and TRBJ2-5; 9 positions match TRBD1. Trimming took 4 bases from V and 4 from J; bases not matched to a gene: 7. The CDR3 runs to 15 residues. Germline assignment: CDR1 SNHLY and CDR2 FYNNEI. The part of the CDR3 DNA that was read is TGTGCCAGCAGTGCGGGACAGGGAGGAATAGAGACC. Its translation is CASSAGQGGIET. The entire CDR3 protein is CASSAGQGGIETQYF.

This clone was recorded at least ten times. Read data end 3 residues before the CDR3 end; the end is taken from the germline J gene. This chain links TRBV7-9 with TRBJ1-4; D remains ambiguous. This CDR3 is 15 amino acids long. Between the trimmed V and J ends, which lost 3 bases and 8 bases, there was a span of 16 bases. Germline V gene lookup returns CDR1 SEHNR and CDR2 FQNEAQ (reference sequence). CDR3 bases read: TGTGCCAGCAGCTTGCCGACTTCGGCGAGGGAAAAA. Residues: CASSLPTSAREK. The complete CDR3 sequence is CASSLPTSAREKLFF.

This clone has at least ten counts. The observed sequence ends 3 residues before the CDR3 terminus, with the missing tail filled in from the germline J gene. The chain carries TRBV9 and TRBJ1-1; 7 bases fit TRBD1. The CDR3 contains 14 residues. Germline V lookup: CDR1 SGDLS, CDR2 YYNGEE. V dropped 2 bases and J dropped 4; count of bases not matched to a gene: 5. The sequenced CDR3 bases are TGTGCCAGCAGCGTTACAGGGGTTGGCACTGAA. It translates to CASSVTGVGTE. The whole CDR3 reads CASSVTGVGTEAFF.

Many counts were recorded for this clone. The read ends 3 residues early relative to the CDR3; the germline J gene fills the gap. J is TRBJ1-5 and V is TRBV6-2 or TRBV6-3; TRBD1 matches 10 bases. The V and J ends lost 5 bases and 2 bases, in that order; junction bases with no gene match: 9. Per the germline V gene, CDR1 is MNHEY and CDR2 is SVGEGT. The CDR3 covers 17 residues. The covered CDR3 bases are TGTGCCAGCAGTAACCGTAAGGGACAGGGGCGCAATCAGCCC. Translating gives CASSNRKGQGRNQP. The CDR3 in its entirety is CASSNRKGQGRNQPQHF.

This clone has at least ten counts. The CDR3 end is not reached by the read, which stops 3 residues before it; the germline J gene fills it in. This chain links TRBV4-1 with TRBJ2-3, with TRBD1 as a possible D gene (6 bases). Trimming shortened V by 4 bases and J by 3 bases, and 17 bases separated the two germline ends. The CDR3 totals 16 residues. Germline V gene lookup returns CDR1 MGHRA and CDR2 YSYEKL. The part of the CDR3 DNA that was read is TGCGCCAGCAGCCCTAGGATGGACAGAATAACAGATACG. Translating it yields CASSPRMDRITDT. The full CDR3 is CASSPRMDRITDTQYF.

This clone came up many times. The CDR3 end lies 3 residues beyond the end of the read and is filled in from the germline J gene. The V and J genes are TRBV10-1 and TRBJ2-7, with D maybe TRBD1 (6 bases). V lost 3 bases to trimming and J lost 5 bases, with 14 bases between them. Germline V lookup: CDR1 WNHNN, CDR2 SYGVQD (reference sequence). The CDR3 length is 14 residues. The CDR3 bases that were read are TGCGCCAGCAGTGACACAGGGACCTCGCACGAG. The encoded protein is CASSDTGTSHE. The entire CDR3 protein is CASSDTGTSHEQYF.

This clone came up many times. The CDR3 end lies 3 residues beyond the end of the read and is filled in from the germline J gene. The J gene is TRBJ2-1, the V gene TRBV20-1; TRBD2 aligns across 7 bases. The CDR3 is 17 amino acids. Germline V gives CDR1 DFQATT, CDR2 SNEGSKA (reference sequence). After removal of 1 base from V and 0 bases from J, the junction contained 9 bases not matched to a gene. CDR3 DNA, as far as it was read: TGCAGTGCTAGAGTCCCCCTAGCGGCCAGCTCCTACAATGAG. Translation: CSARVPLAASSYNE. From start to end, the CDR3 is CSARVPLAASSYNEQFF.

This clone was seen ten or more times. The CDR3 end is not reached by the read, which stops 3 residues before it; the germline J gene fills it in. The chain combines TRBV19 with TRBJ2-6; D possibly corresponds to TRBD1 (6 bases). CDR3 size: 15 residues. V lost 5 bases, J lost 2 bases, and 10 bases lay in between. Looked up from germline, CDR1 is LNHDA and CDR2 is SQIVND (reference sequence). CDR3 bases read: TGTGCCAGTAGTGAGAGGGGGACTGGGGCCAACGTC. This translates into CASSERGTGANV. The full CDR3 protein is CASSERGTGANVLTF.

This clone was picked up many times. CDR3 DNA, as far as it was read: TGCAGTGCTTTGGACATAGGCCCTACGAATGAG. Its protein is CSALDIGPTNE. The full CDR3 sequence reads CSALDIGPTNEQFF. J is TRBJ2-1 and V is TRBV20-1; D perhaps matches TRBD1 (5 bases). The CDR3 is cut off 3 residues early in the read; its end comes from the germline J gene. Germline V gives CDR1 DFQATT, CDR2 SNEGSKA (reference sequence). The germline V and J ends were trimmed by 5 bases and 7 bases, with 18 bases remaining between them. This CDR3 has 14 amino acids.

This clone was counted at least ten times. The read terminates 3 residues ahead of where the CDR3 ends, so the germline J gene completes it. The chain joins TRBV10-3 to TRBJ2-1; 8 nucleotides align to TRBD1. Per germline, CDR1 ENHRY and CDR2 SYGVKD. CDR3 length equals 16 residues. The J segment lost 4 bases and the V segment lost 0 bases, leaving 5 bases of the junction unmatched. The CDR3 DNA, read in part, is TGTGCCATCAGTGAGTCGTCGGACAGGGCATACAATGAG. The encoded protein is CAISESSDRAYNE. In full, the CDR3 is CAISESSDRAYNEQFF.

This clone was seen at least ten times. The CDR3 end is not reached by the read, which stops 3 residues before it; the germline J gene fills it in. This rearrangement joins TRBV4-1 to TRBJ1-2; 8 bases map to TRBD1. CDR3 size: 16 residues. From germline, CDR1 is MGHRA and CDR2 YSYEKL. J was trimmed by 7 bases and V by 2 bases; bases with no gene match: 12. CDR3 sequence: CASSQPGGDRKFGYTF. CDR3 DNA (partial): TGCGCCAGCAGCCAACCAGGGGGCGATCGAAAATTTGGC.

The sequenced part of the CDR3 DNA is TGTGCCAGCAGCTTAGCGGCAGGGGGTTACGAG. This codes for CASSLAAGGYE. The full CDR3 protein reads CASSLAAGGYEQYF. The gene calls are TRBV11-1 and TRBJ2-7, with 7 positions matching TRBD1. The CDR3 end falls 3 residues outside the read, so it is completed with the germline J gene. The CDR3 length is 14 residues. J gave up 4 bases and V 0 bases, and 3 bases lay outside the gene matches. Per the germline V gene, CDR1 is SGHAT and CDR2 is FQDESV (reference sequence).

Ten or more counts support this clone. From the germline J gene comes the end of the CDR3, since the read stops 3 residues before it. This chain uses TRBV10-3 with TRBJ1-1, with 9 bases matching TRBD1. CDR3 length equals 17 residues. The V gene end was trimmed by 8 bases and the J gene end by 3 bases; junction bases not matched to a gene: 16. Germline V lookup: CDR1 ENHRY, CDR2 SYGVKD. CDR3 amino acids: CAIGSGTGNDWDTEAFF. The sequenced CDR3 bases are TGTGCCATCGGATCCGGGACAGGGAACGACTGGGACACTGAA.

This clone came up many times. The CDR3 is cut off 3 residues early in the read; its end comes from the germline J gene. The gene calls are TRBV11-2 and TRBJ2-3; 7 bases are a match to TRBD1. The V segment lost 3 bases and the J segment 5 bases; nucleotides outside the gene matches: 2. From germline, CDR1 is SGHAT and CDR2 FQNNGV. The CDR3 runs 13 residues. The DNA read from the CDR3 is TGTGCCAGCAGCTTCGCAGGGGGAGATACG. Its protein product is CASSFAGGDT. The whole CDR3 reads CASSFAGGDTQYF. The variable domain in full, completed from reference TRBV11-2 and TRBJ2-3, reads EAGVAQSPRYKIIEKRQSVAFWCNPISGHATLYWYQQILGQGPKLLIQFQNNGVVDDSQLPKDRFSAERLKGVDSTLKIQPAKLEDSAVYLCASSFAGGDTQYFGPGTRLTVL.

This clone appeared many times. Incomplete CDR3 DNA: TGTGCCAGCAGCTTTCGACAGGGGGCGGATGGC. Amino acids: CASSFRQGADG. The CDR3, in full, reads CASSFRQGADGYTF. V is TRBV7-2 and J is TRBJ1-2, with TRBD1 matching 10 bases. The CDR3 end falls 3 residues outside the read, so it is completed with the germline J gene. V gave up 3 bases and J gave up 6 bases; unmatched junction bases: 4. This CDR3 spans 14 amino acids. Germline assignment: CDR1 SGHTA and CDR2 FQGNSA.

This clone was seen ten or more times. The CDR3 end lies 3 residues beyond the end of the read and is filled in from the germline J gene. J is TRBJ1-1 and V is TRBV7-6; 7 positions match TRBD1. The CDR3 loop spans 13 amino acids. The germline CDR1 and CDR2 sequences are SGHVS and FNYEAQ. The junction had 6 bases not matched to a gene; V was cut back by 6 bases and J by 5 bases. The covered CDR3 bases are TGTGCCAGCAGGACAGGGACGAGAACTGAA. Translating it yields CASRTGTRTE. The complete CDR3 sequence is CASRTGTRTEAFF.

This clone was observed many times. Read data end 3 residues before the CDR3 end; the end is taken from the germline J gene. The chain carries TRBV14 and TRBJ1-1; weak D call: TRBD1 (6 bases). Deletions cut 3 bases from V and 6 bases from J, with 14 bases between. Germline values: CDR1 SGHDN, CDR2 FVKESK. This CDR3 is 14 amino acids long. CDR3 sequence reads: CASSQGLKGAEAFF. The sequenced CDR3 bases are TGTGCCAGCAGCCAGGGCTTGAAGGGGGCTGAA.

Many counts were recorded for this clone. The read terminates 3 residues ahead of where the CDR3 ends, so the germline J gene completes it. The chain employs TRBV19 and TRBJ2-5; 11 nucleotides align to TRBD1. The germline V gene has CDR1 LNHDA and CDR2 SQIVND (reference sequence). Trimming removed 9 bases from V and 6 bases from J; junction bases left unmatched: 9. CDR3 size: 14 residues. The CDR3 loop reads CASRRDRGSKTQYF. CDR3 bases read: TGTGCCAGCCGCCGGGACAGGGGGTCAAAGACC.

Many counts were recorded for this clone. With the read ending 3 residues before the CDR3 end, the germline J gene is used to fill in that end. The V call is TRBV5-1, the J call TRBJ2-3, with D perhaps being TRBD1 or TRBD2 (5 bases each). The germline gives CDR1 SGHRS, CDR2 YFSETQ. The CDR3 runs to 13 residues. V lost 4 bases, J lost 8 bases, and 14 bases lay in between. The CDR3 region is CASSEPLRGTQYF. The CDR3 bases that were read are TGCGCCAGCAGCGAACCGCTGAGGGGTACG.

This clone was found many times. The read finishes 3 residues shy of the CDR3 end, and the germline J gene is used to complete it. V usage is TRBV7-6 and J usage is TRBJ1-1, with D maybe TRBD1 (5 bases). The CDR3 sequence is 16 residues long. From germline, CDR1 is SGHVS and CDR2 FNYEAQ. V lost 7 bases, J lost 1 base, and 19 bases lay in between. The CDR3 DNA, read in part, is TGTGCCAGCACCCTGATGGGGGGGTTCTGGAACACTGAA. As protein: CASTLMGGFWNTE. The entire CDR3 protein reads CASTLMGGFWNTEAFF. The full variable domain, with the rest looked up from reference TRBV7-6 and TRBJ1-1, is GAGVSQSPRYKVTKRGQDVALRCDPISGHVSLYWYRQALGQGPEFLTYFNYEAQQDKSGLPNDRFSAERPEGSISTLTIQRTEQRDSAMYRCASTLMGGFWNTEAFFGQGTRLTVV.